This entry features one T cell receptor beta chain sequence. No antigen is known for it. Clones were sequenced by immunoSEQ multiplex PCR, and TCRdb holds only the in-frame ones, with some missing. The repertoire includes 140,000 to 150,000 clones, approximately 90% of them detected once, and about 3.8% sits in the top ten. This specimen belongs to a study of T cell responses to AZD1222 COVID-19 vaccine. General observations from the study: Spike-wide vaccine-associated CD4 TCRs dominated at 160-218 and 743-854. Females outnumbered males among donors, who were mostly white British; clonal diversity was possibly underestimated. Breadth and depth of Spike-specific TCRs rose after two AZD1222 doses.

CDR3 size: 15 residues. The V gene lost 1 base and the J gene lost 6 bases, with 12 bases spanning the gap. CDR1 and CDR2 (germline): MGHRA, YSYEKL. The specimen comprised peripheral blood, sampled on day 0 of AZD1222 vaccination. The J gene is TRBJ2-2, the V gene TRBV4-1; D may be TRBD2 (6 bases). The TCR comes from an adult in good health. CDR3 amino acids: CASSQVGRRAGELFF. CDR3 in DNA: TGCGCCAGCAGCCAAGTCGGTAGGAGGGCCGGGGAGCTGTTTTTT.